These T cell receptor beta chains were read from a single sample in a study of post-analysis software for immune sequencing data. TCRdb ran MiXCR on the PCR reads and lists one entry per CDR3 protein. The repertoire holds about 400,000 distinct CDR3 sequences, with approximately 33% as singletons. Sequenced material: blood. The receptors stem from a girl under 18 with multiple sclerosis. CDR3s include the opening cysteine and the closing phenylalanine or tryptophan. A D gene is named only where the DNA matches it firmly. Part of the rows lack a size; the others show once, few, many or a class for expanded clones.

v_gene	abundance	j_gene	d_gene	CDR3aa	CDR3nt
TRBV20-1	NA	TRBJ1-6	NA	CSARDLYSYNSPLHF	TGCAGTGCTAGAGATTTGTACTCCTATAATTCACCCCTCCACTTT
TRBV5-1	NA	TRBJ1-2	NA	CASSLDGSSYYGYTF	TGCGCCAGCAGCTTGGATGGGTCTTCGTACTATGGCTACACCTTC
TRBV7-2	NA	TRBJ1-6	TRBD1	CASSLEFPDRGGSLHF	TGTGCCAGCAGCTTAGAGTTTCCGGACAGGGGGGGATCCCTCCACTTT
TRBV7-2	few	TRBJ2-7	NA	CASSPGLEQYF	TGTGCCAGCTCCCCAGGGCTCGAGCAGTACTTC
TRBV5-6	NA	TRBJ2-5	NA	CASSLGSGRETQYF	TGTGCCAGCAGCTTGGGCAGCGGACGAGAGACCCAGTACTTC
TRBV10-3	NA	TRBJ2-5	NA	CAISESLVGGTGETQYF	TGTGCCATCAGTGAGTCGCTAGTAGGGGGGACCGGCGAGACCCAGTACTTC
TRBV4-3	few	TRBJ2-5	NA	CASSQDYRETQYF	TGCGCCAGCAGCCAAGATTACAGAGAGACCCAGTACTTC
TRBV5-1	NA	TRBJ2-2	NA	CASKTGSDTGERFF	TGCGCCAGCAAAACAGGGTCTGACACCGGGGAGCGGTTTTTT
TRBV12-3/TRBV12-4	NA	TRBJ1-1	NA	CASSPGPQTTEAFF	TGTGCCAGCAGCCCCGGACCCCAGACCACTGAAGCTTTCTTT
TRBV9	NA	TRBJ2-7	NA	CASSVGGTAYEQYF	TGTGCCAGCAGCGTTGGCGGGACTGCCTACGAGCAGTACTTC
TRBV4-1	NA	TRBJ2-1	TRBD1	CASSQGGTVVTEQFF	TGCGCCAGCAGCCAAGGGGGGACAGTGGTCACTGAGCAGTTCTTC
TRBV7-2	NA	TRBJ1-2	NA	CASSTGTNTGYTF	TGTGCCAGCAGCACGGGAACAAATACTGGCTACACCTTC
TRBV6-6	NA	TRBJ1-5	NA	CASRYSFTQPQHF	TGTGCCAGCAGGTACTCTTTCACTCAGCCCCAGCATTTT
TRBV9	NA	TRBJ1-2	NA	CASSVGRSNYGYTF	TGTGCCAGCAGCGTAGGCCGGTCGAACTATGGCTACACCTTC
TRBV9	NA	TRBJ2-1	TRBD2	CASAGLAGNNEQFF	TGTGCCAGCGCCGGACTAGCGGGGAATAATGAGCAGTTCTTC
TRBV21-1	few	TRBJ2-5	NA	CASSKWWGSQETQYF	TGTGCCAGCAGCAAATGGTGGGGGAGCCAAGAGACCCAGTACTTC
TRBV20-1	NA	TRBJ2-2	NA	CSAGGDTGELFF	TGCAGTGCTGGGGGAGACACCGGGGAGCTGTTTTTT
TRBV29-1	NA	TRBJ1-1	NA	CSVWGYTEAFF	TGCAGCGTTTGGGGGTACACTGAAGCTTTCTTT
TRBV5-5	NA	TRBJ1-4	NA	CASSLIGEKLFF	TGTGCCAGCAGCTTGATAGGGGAAAAACTGTTTTTT
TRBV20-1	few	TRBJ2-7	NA	CSARADSYEQYF	TGCAGTGCTAGAGCAGACAGCTACGAGCAGTACTTC
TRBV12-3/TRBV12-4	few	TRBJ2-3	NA	CASSLGVASDTQYF	TGTGCCAGCAGTTTAGGGGTAGCGTCAGATACGCAGTATTTT
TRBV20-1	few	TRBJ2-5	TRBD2	CSASKLAGQETQYF	TGCAGTGCTAGCAAACTAGCGGGTCAAGAGACCCAGTACTTC
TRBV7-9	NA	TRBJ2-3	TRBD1	CASSGGTGSTDTQYF	TGTGCCAGCAGCGGCGGGACAGGGAGCACAGATACGCAGTATTTT
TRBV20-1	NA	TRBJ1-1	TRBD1	CSATTGGNTEAFF	TGCAGTGCTACCACAGGGGGCAACACTGAAGCTTTCTTT
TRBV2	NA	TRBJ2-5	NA	CASSPSDSQETQYF	TGTGCCAGCAGTCCCTCGGACAGCCAAGAGACCCAGTACTTC
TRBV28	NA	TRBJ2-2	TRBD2	CASSLAGLAGSNTGELFF	TGTGCCAGCAGTCTGGCGGGACTAGCGGGTTCGAACACCGGGGAGCTGTTTTTT
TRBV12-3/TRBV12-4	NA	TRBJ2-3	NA	CASSSGGGNLRGTQYF	TGTGCCAGCAGTTCTGGGGGGGGCAACCTGAGGGGTACGCAGTATTTT
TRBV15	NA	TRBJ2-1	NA	CATSRGENEQFF	TGTGCCACCAGCAGGGGGGAAAATGAGCAGTTCTTC
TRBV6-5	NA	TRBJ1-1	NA	CASRSPAMATEAFF	TGTGCCAGCAGAAGCCCGGCGATGGCCACTGAAGCTTTCTTT
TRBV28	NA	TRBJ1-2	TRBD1	CASSSGGAYGYTF	TGTGCCAGCAGCTCAGGGGGCGCATATGGCTACACCTTC
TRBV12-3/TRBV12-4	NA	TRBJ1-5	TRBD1	CASSSGQGLQPQHF	TGTGCCAGCAGTTCCGGACAGGGGCTTCAGCCCCAGCATTTT
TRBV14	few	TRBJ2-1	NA	CASSQGSPQFF	TGTGCCAGCAGCCAAGGAAGTCCGCAGTTCTTC
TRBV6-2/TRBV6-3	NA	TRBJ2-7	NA	CASSYVVDEQYF	TGTGCCAGCAGTTACGTCGTCGACGAGCAGTACTTC
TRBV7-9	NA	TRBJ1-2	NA	CASSLGQEDGYTF	TGTGCCAGCAGCTTAGGGCAGGAGGATGGCTACACCTTC
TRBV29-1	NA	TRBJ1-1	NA	CSPHRVSMNTEAFF	TGCAGCCCTCACAGGGTTAGTATGAACACTGAAGCTTTCTTT
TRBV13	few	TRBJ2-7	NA	CASSPSGSLPEGYEQYF	TGTGCCAGCAGTCCTTCGGGTAGTTTGCCGGAGGGCTACGAGCAGTACTTC
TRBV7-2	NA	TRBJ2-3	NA	CASSLRYLTDTQYF	TGTGCCAGCAGCCTTCGATACCTCACAGATACGCAGTATTTT
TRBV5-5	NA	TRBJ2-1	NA	CASSLGEGYFYSYNEQFF	TGTGCCAGCAGCTTGGGGGAAGGCTATTTTTACTCCTACAATGAGCAGTTCTTC
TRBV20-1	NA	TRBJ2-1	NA	CSVQRTGSPYNEQFF	TGCAGTGTCCAACGAACGGGAAGCCCCTACAATGAGCAGTTCTTC
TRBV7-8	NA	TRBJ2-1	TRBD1	CASSPPEGQGYNEQFF	TGTGCCAGCAGCCCCCCCGAGGGACAGGGCTACAATGAGCAGTTCTTC
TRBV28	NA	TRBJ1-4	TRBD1	CASKMDRSGGEKLFF	TGTGCCAGCAAAATGGACAGGTCGGGGGGTGAAAAACTGTTTTTT
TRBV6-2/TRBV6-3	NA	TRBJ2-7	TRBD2	CASSSLIAGGLYEQYF	TGTGCCAGCAGTTCCCTCATAGCGGGGGGCCTCTACGAGCAGTACTTC
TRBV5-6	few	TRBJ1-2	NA	CASSERQTAIRRGYTF	TGTGCCAGCAGCGAGAGGCAGACGGCTATCCGTAGAGGCTACACCTTC
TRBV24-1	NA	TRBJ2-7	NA	CATSKGGLDYEQYF	TGTGCCACCAGTAAAGGGGGACTCGACTACGAGCAGTACTTC
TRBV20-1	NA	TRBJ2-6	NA	CSAPGGGSSGANVLTF	TGCAGTGCCCCTGGAGGGGGGAGCTCTGGGGCCAACGTCCTGACTTTC
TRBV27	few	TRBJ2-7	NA	CASSPTSTGFEDEQYF	TGTGCCAGCAGTCCGACGTCAACAGGGTTTGAGGACGAGCAGTACTTC
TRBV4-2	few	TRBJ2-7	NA	CASSQAERYEQYF	TGTGCCAGCAGCCAAGCCGAACGCTACGAGCAGTACTTC
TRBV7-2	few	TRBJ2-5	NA	CASSPSRSQETQYF	TGTGCCAGCAGCCCCTCACGATCACAAGAGACCCAGTACTTC
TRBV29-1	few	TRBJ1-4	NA	CSAQDATNEKLFF	TGCAGCGCGCAGGACGCAACTAATGAAAAACTGTTTTTT
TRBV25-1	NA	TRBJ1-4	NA	CASSGQGIEKLFF	TGTGCCAGCAGTGGGCAGGGGATTGAAAAACTGTTTTTT
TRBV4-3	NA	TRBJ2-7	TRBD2	CASSQEWAGGSYEQYF	TGCGCCAGCAGCCAAGAATGGGCGGGGGGGTCCTACGAGCAGTACTTC
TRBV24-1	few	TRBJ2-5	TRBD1	CATSDPGTGRTQYF	TGTGCCACCAGTGACCCTGGGACAGGACGGACCCAGTACTTC
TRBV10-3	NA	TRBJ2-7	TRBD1	CASRQGDLPYEQYF	TGTGCCTCGCGGCAGGGGGATCTTCCCTACGAGCAGTACTTC
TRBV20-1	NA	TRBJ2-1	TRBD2	CSAKTSGGWNEQFF	TGCAGTGCTAAGACTAGCGGGGGATGGAATGAGCAGTTCTTC
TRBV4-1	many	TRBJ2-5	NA	CASSSYLYQETQYF	TGCGCCAGCAGCTCTTACCTGTACCAAGAGACCCAGTACTTC